This TCR beta chain was obtained from a study of cytomegalovirus exposure and HLA in healthy donors (dated by TCRdb to about 2017). With regard to the full study: An earlier analysis of roughly 610 of the donors reported around 280 Gb of sequence data and some 110 million unique TCR beta sequences obtained from about 170 million T cells. To predict cytomegalovirus infection status, the study combined high-throughput TCR immunosequencing, statistical association of individual TCRs with disease status, and machine learning. Typing coverage varied by locus: roughly 620-640 donors for A, B, C, DRB1 and DQB1; roughly 520 for DQA1; over 600 for DPA1; roughly 470 for DPB1. The study aimed to test whether cataloging public T cell receptors could reveal signatures of past pathogen exposure. The study profiled the T cell repertoires of 500 to 800 subjects by immunosequencing and related them to cytomegalovirus serostatus. Donor age, sex, ethnicity and CMV serostatus were compiled alongside the repertoire data. An early release covering roughly 580 HLA-typed donors comprised 250 to 350 gigabases of sequencing data and some 79 million unique TCR sequences. Of the 300 to 500 genotyped donors, roughly 76% were placed in the genetic ancestry cluster associated with self-reported Caucasian donors. In the later analysis, no new phenotypic data were used to find candidate immune exposures; instead, reliance was placed on TCR beta sequences and their occurrence across donors. All discovery cohort repertoires had been generated using a single sequencing platform. Four or five DR-DQ haplotypes were handled as single units for association and clustering because linkage in the cohort was strong. In addition to the first cohort of 650 to 750 subjects, a separate validation cohort of over 90 different subjects was used. An earlier analysis of around 540 of the donors applied high-throughput TCR beta sequencing to assess whether each TCR beta V gene segment acted as functional or pseudogenic. A later analysis re-examined previously published TCR beta repertoires from more than 550 donors and added high-resolution HLA genotyping to investigate patterns of TCR occurrence. Among about 400 genotyped donors of the cohort, an average of around 240,000 unique TCR beta nucleotide sequences was sequenced per donor, of which 15% to 20% were non-productive. A later genetic analysis used genome-wide SNP genotypes for about three fifths of the 666 donors, treating that subset as a discovery cohort. HLA typing covered class I and class II loci at four-digit resolution. Points the paper makes about the study in general: Because counts were too low, more than 15 rarely observed V segments, including chromosome 9 orphons, were left out of the earlier analysis of a few hundred of the donors. A group of highly shared sequence variants was considered likely to be a technical artifact of the sequencing pipeline. Some IMGT-functional V segments, including TRBV6-2 and TRBV6-3, could not be told apart with the 87-base-pair reads, so those segments were excluded. The presence/absence analyses assumed that sequencing depth was roughly uniform across donors, and that assumption may not be true. An earlier analysis of around 500 of the donors showed that most TCR beta V segments appeared in productive rearrangements either about 87% or about 30% of the time, which broadly matched IMGT annotations. When HLA alleles, especially DR and DQ, strongly co-occurred, attributing TCR associations to individual alleles was difficult. HLA typing was unavailable for some donors at each locus, so association tests used only the typed subset. A later genetic analysis reported fewer N-insertions in productive TCRs among donors in an Asian-associated ancestry cluster than the approximately 670-donor mean. Correlated functional status among segregating V segments might reflect linkage disequilibrium, but an unknown experimental factor could not be ruled out. The classifier was reported to diagnose cytomegalovirus status with high specificity and sensitivity in both the original and validation cohorts. It was suggested by the authors that the approach could potentially be generalized to other disease states and immunological phenotypes. In this cohort, only TCR beta chains were sequenced, and detectable features were limited by the absence of alpha or paired-chain data. V-gene and J-gene trimming of TCR beta chains was associated with a missense DCLRE1C variant in a later genetic analysis, and the association was replicated in an independent cohort. The only immune exposure information available for the cohort was CMV serostatus. Compared with equally common non-associated chains, HLA-associated TCR beta chains in a later analysis were more clonally expanded and had lower generation probabilities. While some public TCRs were present in many individuals, most TCR sequences turned up only very rarely across donors. A total of about 180 TCR beta chains were listed by the study as associated with cytomegalovirus. In a later analysis, the rate of TCR association differed among HLA loci, with DRB1 alleles having the most associated TCRs and HLA-C alleles having the fewest. Three of the identified cytomegalovirus-associated TCR beta chains were confirmed in vitro to be specific for cytomegalovirus antigens. According to a later analysis, most CMV-associated TCR beta chains appeared to be HLA-restricted, and the HLA associations seemed to be driven largely by CMV exposure. A later analysis associated about 17,000 TCR beta sequences with specific HLA alleles at a false discovery rate of 0.05. A further reported finding was that TCR beta sequences accurately predicted the HLA-A and HLA-B alleles for most subjects in the first cohort. In a later analysis, several top co-occurrence clusters were reported to appear linked to parvovirus B19, influenza, CMV and Epstein-Barr virus.

In total, approximately 610 healthy bone marrow donors made up the cohort. At the time of sampling, every cohort member was nominally healthy, though immune exposures that went unrecorded were likely present. The donor was CMV seropositive and was included in the group of 250 to 300 seropositive cohort members. A peripheral blood sample was provided by each donor, and peripheral blood mononuclear cells were used for TCR beta sequencing. Genomic DNA was extracted from the blood cell samples with the Qiagen DNeasy Blood Extraction Kit. Notes on this clone: Its target antigen remains unknown. The junction shows a germline mismatch at one end, possibly a read error.

The protocol used for the library was the immunoSEQ multiplex PCR assay. The multiplex PCR relied on a mix of 60 forward primers for TCR Vbeta segments and 13 reverse primers for TCR Jbeta segments. Amplification of the CDR3 region of rearranged TCR beta genes was performed with a multiplex PCR assay on genomic DNA. The Illumina HiSeq System was used to sequence the amplified TCR beta libraries as 87-base-pair reads. The study's own analysis went as follows. Across the roughly 700 repertoires, a later analysis counted tens of millions of unique TCR beta chains, roughly 11 million of which were shared by at least two donors. Raw reads were error-corrected and collapsed into unique sequences by a nearest-neighbor algorithm in which closely related sequences were merged to remove PCR and sequencing errors. V, D and J gene segments were assigned by aligning CDR3 sequences to IMGT reference sequences. For a sequence to be retained, at least a six-nucleotide match to both a V gene segment and a J gene segment was required. Rearrangements were called productive when the CDR3 lacked stop codons and stayed in frame with V and J; all others were non-productive. CDR3 was defined according to IMGT convention as the region running from the second conserved V-encoded cysteine to the conserved J-encoded phenylalanine. Sequences without an unambiguous match to a single V gene segment were excluded from the earlier analysis of almost 600 of the donors. In an earlier analysis of some 590 of the donors, V segments were called functional above 56.7% productive rearrangements and were called segregating when the between-donor standard deviation exceeded 5%. A statistical classification framework was built for diagnosing cytomegalovirus status from the catalog of TCR beta chain sequences. A later analysis assigned V and J genes by comparing TCR nucleotide sequences with IMGT/GENE-DB human TR gene sequences. Using the TCRdist pipeline, a later analysis assigned CDR3 sequences along with most-parsimonious VDJ recombination scenarios. In a later analysis, each TCR beta chain was defined by its CDR3 amino acid sequence together with its V-gene family, and reads lacking a unique V-gene family were excluded. To address suspected cross-contamination and a sequencing artifact, a later analysis removed 450 to 700 highly shared, low-generation-probability nucleotide sequences. For each public chain, a later analysis derived a clonal expansion index from normalized ranks of inferred template counts within each repertoire. Generation probabilities in a later analysis came from a VDJ recombination model fitted to out-of-frame rearrangements, and those results were checked against IGoR. A later analysis scored TCR-TCR, TCR-HLA and TCR-CMV co-occurrence with hypergeometric tests, applying a repertoire-size bias correction to TCR pairs. False discovery rates were estimated in a later analysis by permuting HLA or CMV assignments 20 times. A later analysis grouped co-occurring TCRs with DBSCAN, adding TCRdist sequence similarity when clustering within HLA-allele-positive subsets. For co-occurrence clustering, repertoires with fewer than 30,000 or more than 120,000 public chains were excluded, along with a handful of repertoires with anomalous nucleotide sharing. As stored in TCRdb, this immuneACCESS dataset retains in-frame rearrangements with V and J assigned. A fraction of the clones does not appear; measured against another copy, unresolved V genes explain less than half of the discrepancy, and the remainder lacks a known reason. The V and J calls and clone size come from that table; D and trimming were worked out from the DNA. A total of tens of thousands of clones appear in this sample, roughly 80% of them only once. 2.5% to 3% of the sample lies in the top ten.

The germline V gene (reference sequence) specifies MNHNY as CDR1 and SVGAGI as CDR2. The CDR3 sequence holds 11 residues, the cysteine and phenylalanine included. Here the CDR3 DNA is all that survives: 33 bases in frame from base 1. The sequence was obtained from a woman aged 35 to 49 in good health and CMV-seropositive. Sequencing input: PBMCs. Recombination joined TRBV6-6 with TRBJ2-7; TRBD2 is perhaps the D gene, given 6 matching bases. In nucleotides, the sequence is TGTGCCAGCAGCCAGAGGCGGGGACTGCACTTC. The translation is CASSQRRGLHF.